This T cell receptor beta chain was recovered during a study of blood T cells in healthy people across ages. Study outcomes and limitations: Strongly correlated with naive T cell percentage was TCR beta diversity. Long-lived donors had more naive CD4+ cells and higher diversity than aged donors.

This CDR3 region has 15 residues. CDR1 and CDR2 from the germline V gene are LNHNV and YYDKDF (reference sequence). Trimming took 0 bases from V and 1 from J, leaving 10 bases between them. In the case of this clonotype: The antigen remains undetermined.

Primed by a sample-barcoded 5' primer and a J-beta primer mix, a second PCR proceeded for roughly 7 to 11 cycles. TCRdb independently ran MiXCR on the 5' RACE reads; one entry per CDR3 protein. The table records about 1.6 million distinct CDR3 sequences, approximately 32% of them present only once. The TCR sequence derives from a woman aged 25 to 39 in good health. Sequencing was performed on blood. V gene TRBV15 combines with J gene TRBJ2-7; TRBD2 is a possible D gene (5 bases). The CDR3 DNA is TGTGCCACCAGCAGAGAGGGAGAGAGGTCCTACGAGCAGTACTTC. It is translated as CATSREGERSYEQYF.